The 28 T cell receptor beta chains below all came from one sample that was sequenced in a study of T cell repertoires in cytomegalovirus infection. TCRdb re-derived calls from the reads in MiXCR, one entry per CDR3 protein. The sample holds 300,000 or so distinct CDR3 sequences; around 9.6% are singletons and the top ten take around 2.4%. Sequencing input: PBMCs. These TCRs come from a human donor in good health (CMV status not recorded). Some clones in this sample may be carry-over from other donors' samples.

This clonotype was seen once. This may be a read error, as it is one base from a much larger clone. This chain uses TRBV10-3 with TRBJ2-2, with unresolved D. Germline CDR1 reads ENHRY; CDR2 reads SYGVKD. The CDR3 has 13 residues. The CDR3 spells CTISVGDTGELFF. The CDR3 DNA reads as TGTACCATCAGTGTAGGTGACACCGGGGAGCTGTTTTTT.

This clonotype has at least ten counts. This chain uses TRBV7-9 with TRBJ1-4; 9 positions agree with TRBD1. The CDR3 covers 15 residues. The J segment lost 7 bases and the V segment lost 0 bases, leaving 3 bases of the junction unmatched. Germline CDR1 and CDR2: SEHNR and FQNEAQ (reference sequence). The CDR3 here is CASSLALGQGEKLFF. The CDR3 bases are TGTGCCAGCAGCTTAGCCCTGGGACAGGGTGAAAAACTGTTTTTT.

At least ten counts were recorded for this clonotype. The V gene is TRBV10-3, the J gene TRBJ2-2, with 9 bases fitting TRBD2. V shed 8 bases and J 5 bases; nucleotides not matched to a gene: 6. The CDR3 sequence is 14 residues long. Germline values: CDR1 ENHRY, CDR2 SYGVKD. CDR3 sequence reads: CAISAGGHTGELFF. In DNA, the CDR3 is TGTGCCATCTCGGCGGGGGGGCATACCGGGGAGCTGTTTTTT.

This clonotype was found many times. The rearrangement links TRBV20-1 to TRBJ2-3; D gene uncertain. The germline CDR1 and CDR2 sequences are DFQATT and SNEGSKA (reference sequence). This CDR3 comprises 14 residues. The V gene lost 1 base and the J gene lost 0 bases, with 8 bases spanning the gap. The CDR3 loop reads CSARAGPSTDTQYF. The CDR3 bases are TGCAGTGCTAGAGCCGGGCCTAGCACAGATACGCAGTATTTT.

This clonotype showed up just a few times. V is TRBV10-3 and J is TRBJ1-2, with a weak D call TRBD1 (5 bases). Germline CDR1 reads ENHRY; CDR2 reads SYGVKD. Trimming stripped 8 bases from V and 4 bases from J, with 14 bases between. This CDR3 is 13 amino acids long. The CDR3 sequence: CAISGGKIYGYTF. In DNA form, the CDR3 reads TGTGCCATCTCTGGGGGGAAGATCTATGGCTACACCTTC.

This clonotype was picked up many times. The rearrangement links TRBV2 to TRBJ2-1, with D maybe TRBD1 (6 bases). V lost 5 bases and J 5 bases, leaving 7 bases between the germline ends. Germline values: CDR1 SNHLY, CDR2 FYNNEI. CDR3 length: 12 residues. The CDR3 DNA reads as TGTGCCAGCAGTACAGGGAACAATGAGCAGTTCTTC. It specifies CASSTGNNEQFF.

This clonotype was counted many times. The chain is built from TRBV19 and TRBJ1-4; D is perhaps TRBD1 (6 bases). The V gene lost 5 bases and the J gene lost 12 bases, with 22 bases spanning the gap. The CDR3 consists of 15 residues. The germline gives CDR1 LNHDA, CDR2 SQIVND (reference sequence). This CDR3 is CASSPSGGLSDQLFF. CDR3 DNA: TGTGCCAGTAGTCCCTCCGGGGGCCTAAGTGACCAACTGTTTTTT.

This clonotype was found many times. The CDR3 reads CATGRGRSNTGELFF. The CDR3 DNA is TGCGCCACAGGAAGAGGGCGGTCGAACACCGGGGAGCTGTTTTTT. The chain employs TRBV23-1 and TRBJ2-2; tentatively, D is TRBD2 (5 bases). TRBV23-1 has ORF status, its function being uncertain. V dropped 10 bases and J dropped 0 bases, with 15 bases sitting between them. This CDR3 is 15 amino acids long.

In this sample, this clonotype turned up many times. CDR3: CASSPDREGYNEQFF. The CDR3 nucleotides are TGTGCCAGCAGTCCCGACAGGGAAGGCTACAATGAGCAGTTCTTC. This chain uses TRBV2 with TRBJ2-1, with 7 bases matching TRBD1. Germline assignment: CDR1 SNHLY and CDR2 FYNNEI. J lost 3 bases, V lost 5 bases, and 7 bases had no gene match. The CDR3 contains 15 residues. The full variable domain, its missing parts supplied by reference TRBV2 and TRBJ2-1, is EPEVTQTPSHQVTQMGQEVILRCVPISNHLYFYWYRQILGQKVEFLVSFYNNEISEKSEIFDDQFSVERPDGSNFTLKIRSTKLEDSAMYFCASSPDREGYNEQFFGPGTRLTVL.

At least ten counts were recorded for this clonotype. The chain combines TRBV10-3 with TRBJ1-1, with D possibly TRBD1 on 6 matching bases. The CDR3 consists of 14 residues. CDR1 ENHRY and CDR2 SYGVKD come from the germline V gene. V was pared by 4 bases and J by 2 bases, with 11 bases between. Here the CDR3 reads CAISGGRLNTEAFF. The DNA for the CDR3 is TGTGCCATCAGTGGGGGGCGGCTAAACACTGAAGCTTTCTTT.

This clonotype was seen ten or more times. This chain links TRBV24-1 with TRBJ1-1; D perhaps matches TRBD1 (5 bases). The germline V gene has CDR1 KGHDR and CDR2 SFDVKD. There are 19 residues in the CDR3. V lost 8 bases and J 0 bases, leaving 27 bases between the germline ends. In nucleotides, the CDR3 is TGTGCCACCACTCACCGGGACCCTTGGGGACTGAGCATGAACACTGAAGCTTTCTTT. It specifies CATTHRDPWGLSMNTEAFF.

This clonotype was recorded at least ten times. CDR3: CASSQEGGPNEKLFF. CDR3 DNA sequence: TGTGCCAGCAGCCAGGAGGGGGGCCCTAATGAAAAACTGTTTTTT. This sequence joins TRBV7-8 and TRBJ1-4, with TRBD1 as a possible D gene (6 bases). V was trimmed by 5 bases and J by 3 bases, leaving 13 bases between them. The CDR3 sequence is 15 residues long. In germline, CDR1 is SGHVS, CDR2 FQNEAQ.

This clonotype was seen many times. This rearrangement joins TRBV5-5 to TRBJ1-5, with 7 positions matching TRBD1. Trimming took 4 bases from V and 0 from J; bases not matched to a gene: 4. The CDR3 is 15 residues long. Germline CDR1 is SGHKS and CDR2 is YYEKEE (reference sequence). This CDR3 is CASSRDSVSNQPQHF. The CDR3 nucleotides read TGTGCCAGCAGCAGGGACAGCGTTAGCAATCAGCCCCAGCATTTT.

The chain couples TRBV20-1 to TRBJ2-5; D uncertain. The CDR3 consists of 13 residues. Trimming stripped 4 bases from V and 5 bases from J, with 14 bases between. Germline CDR1 DFQATT, CDR2 SNEGSKA (reference sequence). The CDR3 sequence: CSANSEIGETQYF. The CDR3 DNA reads TGCAGTGCTAATTCGGAAATCGGCGAGACCCAGTACTTC.

This clonotype was recorded many times. The chain uses TRBV6-2 or TRBV6-3 and TRBJ1-5, with D tentatively TRBD1 (5 bases). The ends were cut back, 6 bases at V and 4 bases at J, with 10 bases in the middle. Germline loops: CDR1 MNHEY, CDR2 SVGEGT. CDR3 length: 13 residues. The CDR3 region has the DNA TGTGCCAGCAGCCAGGGACTAAATCAGCCCCAGCATTTT. Protein sequence: CASSQGLNQPQHF.

This clonotype was found many times. The rearrangement uses TRBV4-1 and TRBJ2-1; D uncertain. Germline lookup yields CDR1 MGHRA and CDR2 YSYEKL. The CDR3 spans 18 residues. Between the trimmed V and J ends, which lost 2 bases and 0 bases, there was a span of 17 bases. CDR3 sequence: CASSQKRTGVSSYNEQFF. The CDR3 coding sequence is TGCGCCAGCAGCCAAAAAAGGACCGGAGTGAGCTCCTACAATGAGCAGTTCTTC.

This clonotype was found a few times. J is TRBJ2-1 and V is TRBV27, with D uncertain. This CDR3 has 15 residues. Germline V CDR1 and CDR2: MNHEY, SMNVEV (reference sequence). V lost 4 bases to trimming and J lost 8 bases, with 18 bases between them. This CDR3 is CASSSPRTTRDEQFF. CDR3 nucleotides: TGTGCCAGCAGTTCCCCCCGGACCACCCGGGATGAGCAGTTCTTC.

This clonotype was seen repeatedly, ten times or more. The rearrangement joins TRBV7-2 to TRBJ2-7; TRBD2 aligns across 10 bases. Trimming cost V 2 bases and J 6 bases; bases outside gene matches: 7. The CDR3 is made up of 15 amino acids. Germline CDR1 reads SGHTA; CDR2 reads FQGNSA. CDR3 in amino acids: CASSLKSGGAGEQYV. The CDR3 coding sequence is TGTGCCAGCAGCTTAAAGAGCGGGGGGGCGGGCGAGCAGTACGTC.

Many counts were recorded for this clonotype. The rearrangement links TRBV2 to TRBJ1-5; D is unclear. In germline, CDR1 is SNHLY, CDR2 FYNNEI. V gave up 7 bases and J gave up 7 bases, with 17 bases separating them. CDR3 size: 14 residues. The CDR3 DNA reads TGTGCCAGCATGGCAGGAGCTAATAGGCAGCCCCAGCATTTT. Amino acids: CASMAGANRQPQHF.

This clonotype was detected only a few times. V and J are TRBV12-3 or TRBV12-4 and TRBJ1-1; D is uncertain. The V and J ends lost 7 bases and 5 bases respectively, with 14 bases between them. This CDR3 is 13 amino acids long. The CDR3 protein is CASILSTVTEAFF. CDR3 nucleotide sequence: TGTGCCAGCATCCTTTCCACGGTTACTGAAGCTTTCTTT.

This clonotype was seen ten or more times. The chain combines TRBV23-1 with TRBJ2-7; D ambiguous. TRBV23-1 is an open reading frame, and its role is uncertain. V was trimmed by 0 bases and J by 6 bases, leaving 12 bases between them. The CDR3 spans 14 residues. The CDR3 spells CASSQSKGMREQYV. The DNA of the CDR3 is TGCGCCAGCAGTCAATCAAAGGGAATGCGCGAGCAGTACGTC.

This clonotype was seen at least ten times. The rearrangement joins TRBV29-1 to TRBJ1-3, with D hard to call. The CDR3 has 13 residues. Trimming stripped 4 bases from V and 2 bases from J, with 9 bases between. The germline CDR1 and CDR2 sequences are SQVTM and ANQGSEA. The CDR3 nucleotides are TGCAGCGTTGTCGAGGGTACTGGAAACACCATATATTTT. Translating it yields CSVVEGTGNTIYF.

This clonotype was seen repeatedly, ten times or more. The V and J genes are TRBV20-1 and TRBJ2-5, with D perhaps matching TRBD1 (6 bases). V dropped 5 bases and J dropped 2 bases, with 12 bases sitting between them. The CDR3 covers 13 residues. Germline CDR1 and CDR2: DFQATT and SNEGSKA (reference sequence). Written as DNA, the CDR3 is TGCAGTGCTGCACAGGGAAGGCAAGAGACCCAGTACTTC. Protein: CSAAQGRQETQYF.

This clonotype was seen many times. The gene calls are TRBV7-9 and TRBJ2-1; TRBD1 agrees at 7 bases. Trimming cost V 2 bases and J 9 bases; bases outside gene matches: 7. This CDR3 is built from 14 residues. The germline V gene has CDR1 SEHNR and CDR2 FQNEAQ (reference sequence). The CDR3 DNA reads TGTGCCAGCAGCTTACTCGAAGGGGGCGTTGAGCAGTTCTTC. Amino acid sequence: CASSLLEGGVEQFF. The complete variable domain, with remaining parts taken from reference TRBV7-9 and TRBJ2-1, reads DTGVSQNPRHKITKRGQNVTFRCDPISEHNRLYWYRQTLGQGPEFLTYFQNEAQLEKSRLLSDRFSAERPKGSFSTLEIQRTEQGDSAMYLCASSLLEGGVEQFFGPGTRLTVL.

This clonotype was found a few times. The chain couples TRBV20-1 to TRBJ1-6; D is possibly TRBD1 (6 bases). Trimming removed 0 bases at V and 2 bases at J, with 14 bases between. The CDR3 runs 17 residues. Germline-derived CDR1 and CDR2 are DFQATT and SNEGSKA (reference sequence). The CDR3 DNA reads TGCAGTGCTAGAGACGCAGGGAAGGGGGCCTATAATTCACCCCTCCACTTT. Its protein is CSARDAGKGAYNSPLHF.

This clonotype occurred many times. The chain is built from TRBV12-3 or TRBV12-4 and TRBJ2-2, with D perhaps TRBD1 or TRBD2 (5 bases each). This CDR3 has 17 residues. V gave up 5 bases and J gave up 4 bases, with 20 bases separating them. CDR3 in amino acids: CASSRGQNPTFTGELFF. CDR3 sequence (DNA): TGTGCCAGCAGTCGGGGCCAAAACCCCACTTTCACCGGGGAGCTGTTTTTT.

This clonotype occurred many times. The chain recombines TRBV5-4 with TRBJ2-3; D possibly corresponds to TRBD1 (5 bases). CDR3 length equals 14 residues. V lost 2 bases to trimming and J lost 3 bases, with 10 bases between them. CDR1 and CDR2 from the germline V gene are SGHNT and YYREEE (reference sequence). CDR3 protein: CASSLKQGTDTQYF. CDR3 nucleotides: TGTGCCAGCAGCTTAAAGCAGGGAACAGATACGCAGTATTTT.

As concerns this clonotype: With a much larger clone just one base away, this may be a read error. In DNA, the CDR3 is TGTGCCAGCAGTCTCGCCGGGACAGAGAAAAACATTCAGTACTTC. It encodes CASSLAGTEKNIQYF. J is TRBJ2-4 and V is TRBV28; 7 bases map to TRBD1. This CDR3 is built from 15 residues. V was pared by 5 bases and J by 4 bases, with 8 bases of the junction left unmatched. Germline assignment: CDR1 MDHEN and CDR2 SYDVKM.